Listed here is a single T cell receptor (beta chain). Its binding antigen is unknown. Per-base quality was not reported, and no clone a single base away is much larger than it. Using the deep immunoSEQ assay, multiplex PCR amplified TCR CDR3 regions from genomic DNA. For each cell subset, the extracted genomic DNA was distributed evenly across all wells of several immunoSEQ 96-well plates, and each plate served as one replicate. For sorted subsets, about 220 ng of genomic DNA, equivalent to 30,000 or so T cell genomes, went into each replicate PCR. Purified libraries were quantified with a Qubit 3.0 fluorometer, sized on a Bioanalyzer 2100, and re-quantified with the KAPA Library Quantification kit. Every immunoSEQ 96-well plate was sequenced on a separate single-read 150-cycle Illumina NextSeq 550 flow cell. For the original study's pipeline: Because the immunoSEQ output included only junctional sequences and no quality scores, the filtering could not be the same as the filtering used for full-length reads. Sequences were annotated with PyIR, a Python wrapper for IgBLAST v1.9, and V/J genes and CDR3 were assigned using IMGT germline references. Reads were filtered out if the reads had weak V/J assignments (E-value above 1e-6), no CDR3, stop codons, out-of-frame junctions, or ambiguous translated residues. A V3J clonotype was defined by an identical inferred V gene, J gene, and CDR3 amino acid sequence. The percentage overlap between two repertoires was calculated by dividing the number of shared unique clonotypes by the size of the smaller repertoire. RTK rarefaction, the Chao1 estimator, and Recon v2.1 estimates of unobserved clonotypes were used to assess repertoire richness. Generation probabilities were computed with OLGA for all TCRbeta clonotypes obtained by the gDNA method from a handful of donors. The immuneACCESS repertoire file appears here via TCRdb, limited to in-frame rearrangements. These files lack a portion of the clones; in checked studies, under half of the deficit traces to unresolved V genes, and the cause of the others is not known. The DNA was the basis for D and trimming; V, J and clone size are from that table. The sample records 2,500,000 or so clones, under 95% of which are singletons. The ten largest clones take up 0.36% of the sample.

The sample is drawn from a study of shared clonotypes between healthy human individuals (dated by TCRdb to about 2020). Regarding the complete study: Three men and two women, aged 18 to 49 years, made up the cohort. Libraries were prepared and TCR repertoires were sequenced by different laboratories using diverse techniques, in order to increase sequencing depth and limit assay-specific biases. For each donor, three plates each were used for CD4 naive and CD4 memory, two plates were used for CD8 naive, and one plate was used for CD8 memory. To estimate repertoire size and how much clonotypes are shared between individuals, the study performed deep sequencing of blood TCR repertoires from five healthy adults. Between about 0.85 and 8.9 billion PBMCs per donor were obtained by leukapheresis.

Study-wide findings and limitations: Sampling was restricted to blood, and TCR repertoires in tissue are likely to differ from TCR repertoires in blood. The small number of donors limited the genetic and exposure-history diversity represented. Incomplete sequencing was indicated by rarefaction of sorted-subset datasets, despite the large sequencing depth. Based on pairwise subsampling, the degree of clonotype sharing among donors was expected to be affected by sequencing depth. Naive subsets generally had larger estimated clonotype richness than memory subsets did. Compared with non-shared clonotypes, the clonotypes found in all four sorted-subset donors had higher generation probabilities. When a handful of donors were compared, the shared fraction of clonotypes was around 4.6% for naive CD4, less than 4% for naive CD8, more than 2% for memory CD4, and 0.4% for memory CD8.

Healthy HIV-negative adults with no recently reported acute infections or vaccinations were included as donors. Only Caucasian adults living in Nashville, Tennessee, USA were represented among the donors. Magnetic negative selection was used to enrich CD4+ T cells, after which naive cells were positively selected on CD45RA and the negative fraction became the memory subset. Blood was obtained by leukapheresis, after which PBMCs were separated by Ficoll-Histopaque density gradient centrifugation and cryopreserved in liquid nitrogen vapor phase. Analytical flow cytometry was used to check the purity and quantity of each magnetically sorted T cell population. Each sorted fraction had its genomic DNA isolated and then quantified by UV absorbance on a Nanodrop 2000c. The junction shows trimming of 2 bases on V and 2 bases on J, plus 5 bases between the germline ends. As encoded in the germline V gene, CDR1 is MNHEY while CDR2 is SVGAGI. The CDR3 numbers 13 residues from cysteine through phenylalanine. Only the CDR3 DNA is retained, 39 bases long and in frame from the first base.

The receptor chain draws on TRBV6-5 and TRBJ2-3, with the identity of the D gene unclear. The sequencing sample was made of naive CD4+ T cells from PBMCs. The cell subset or site label, as the study defines it: CD45RA+ positively selected. The TCR comes from a young man in good health. Some clones in this sample may be carry-over from other donors' samples. The bases are TGTGCCAGCAGTTACAGTGCCACAGATACGCAGTATTTT. It translates as CASSYSATDTQYF.